A selection of T cell receptor beta chains follows, all from one sample in a study of T-cell reconstitution after alpha-beta-depleted transplantation in children. A single record per CDR3 protein comes from TCRdb applying MiXCR to the PCR reads. Among 500,000 or so distinct CDR3 sequences, over 9.5% were seen once, and the ten largest hold 14%. Sequenced here: PBMCs, mostly from graft donor cells, sampled 180 days after TCRalphabeta/CD19-depleted stem cell transplant. The receptors were gathered from a female patient aged 2-15 years who had a stem cell transplant for aplastic anemia, so the T cells may come from the graft donor. CDR3s include the opening cysteine and the closing phenylalanine or tryptophan. Fields, in order: clone size, J gene, V gene, D gene, CDR3 DNA, CDR3 protein. A D gene is named only where the DNA matches it firmly. Clone size appears in some rows only: once, few, many, or a class for an expanded clone.

NA | TRBJ2-5 | TRBV25-1 | NA | TGTGCCAGCAGTGAGGGACTGCCGTCGGAGACCCAGTACTTC | CASSEGLPSETQYF
NA | TRBJ1-2 | TRBV15 | NA | TGTGCCACCAGCGGCGCACAGGATTTAGGGAGGGGCTACACCTTC | CATSGAQDLGRGYTF
few | TRBJ2-4 | TRBV12-3/TRBV12-4 | TRBD1 | TGTGCCAGCAGTTTTACAGGGGGGGCCAAAAACATTCAGTACTTC | CASSFTGGAKNIQYF
NA | TRBJ2-7 | TRBV27 | NA | TGTGCCAGCAGGGGGCGCCAGTACGAGCAGTACTTC | CASRGRQYEQYF
NA | TRBJ1-5 | TRBV20-1 | NA | TGCAGTGCTAGACCAGCCGGCCAGCCCCAGCATTTT | CSARPAGQPQHF
few | TRBJ2-3 | TRBV20-1 | NA | TGCAGTGCTAGAGCCTCTACAGGGCGCCCAGATACGCAGTATTTT | CSARASTGRPDTQYF
few | TRBJ2-4 | TRBV28 | NA | TGTGCCAGCAGTGGAAGGGTGAGGACTCAACTAGCCAAAAACATTCAGTACTTC | CASSGRVRTQLAKNIQYF
few | TRBJ2-1 | TRBV9 | NA | TGTGCCCGTAACAAGGGCGGGACACGGCTCTACAATGAGCAGTTCTTC | CARNKGGTRLYNEQFF
NA | TRBJ1-1 | TRBV19 | NA | TGTGCCAGTAGTGACCCCCGACGGACTGAAGCTTTCTTT | CASSDPRRTEAFF
NA | TRBJ1-1 | TRBV3-1 | TRBD1 | TGTGCCAGCAGCACCCCCGGGACAGGGACTTACACTGAAGCTTTCTTT | CASSTPGTGTYTEAFF
few | TRBJ1-1 | TRBV7-4 | NA | TGTGCCAGCAGCCGAGGACGGAACACTGAAGCTTTCTTT | CASSRGRNTEAFF
NA | TRBJ2-7 | TRBV27 | NA | TGTGCCAGCAGCTGGGGCGGGGGCGAGCATTACTTC | CASSWGGGEHYF
NA | TRBJ1-2 | TRBV4-1 | NA | TGCGCCAGCAGCCAAGATGTCGGTTACCGGGGGAGAGGGGCTGGCTACACCTTC | CASSQDVGYRGRGAGYTF
NA | TRBJ2-4 | TRBV6-2/TRBV6-3 | NA | TGTGCCAGCAGGCGGGAACCTACCAAAAACAGTCAGTACTTC | CASRREPTKNSQYF
many | TRBJ2-1 | TRBV29-1 | NA | TGCAGCGTTCCCACTGGACGGTCTAAGTTCTTC | CSVPTGRSKFF
many | TRBJ2-2 | TRBV7-2 | NA | TGTGCCAGCAGCTTGGGACTGAACACCGGGGAGCTGTTTTTT | CASSLGLNTGELFF
many | TRBJ2-2 | TRBV12-3/TRBV12-4 | TRBD2 | TGTGCCAGCAGTTTCCCGGCGGGAGTTGACACCGGGGAGCTGTTTTTT | CASSFPAGVDTGELFF
few | TRBJ1-1 | TRBV7-3 | NA | TGTGCCAGCAGCGGGGGGCCGAACACTGAAGCTTTCTTT | CASSGGPNTEAFF
NA | TRBJ2-7 | TRBV4-3 | TRBD1 | TGCGCCAGCAGCCACACAGGGGAGGAGCAGTACTTC | CASSHTGEEQYF
few | TRBJ1-1 | TRBV20-1 | NA | TGCAGTGCTAGTGGATCGGGGAACACTGAAGCTTTCTTT | CSASGSGNTEAFF
few | TRBJ2-5 | TRBV5-1 | NA | TGCGCCAGCAGCCGGGACGACCTCGCGTGGACCCAGTACTTC | CASSRDDLAWTQYF
NA | TRBJ2-1 | TRBV12-3/TRBV12-4 | NA | TGTGCCAGCAGTTGGGGGACTCCTAGGCTCTACAATGAGCAGTTCTTC | CASSWGTPRLYNEQFF
many | TRBJ1-5 | TRBV7-9 | TRBD1 | TGTGCCAGCAGCTTACTCGCAGGGGGGATCAATCAGCCCCAGCATTTT | CASSLLAGGINQPQHF
NA | TRBJ1-2 | TRBV21-1 | NA | TGTGCCAGCAGCAAAACAGGGGTTGGCTACACCTTC | CASSKTGVGYTF
many | TRBJ2-5 | TRBV10-3 | NA | TGTGCCATCAGTGACTTCCAAGAGACCCAGTACTTC | CAISDFQETQYF
few | TRBJ2-1 | TRBV5-1 | TRBD2 | TGCGCCAGCAGCTTGGCCGGGGGTCTAGCGGGACCCTCCTACAATGAGCAGTTCTTC | CASSLAGGLAGPSYNEQFF
NA | TRBJ1-5 | TRBV19 | NA | TGTGCCAGCCAAGCTGGGGGCGGCCAGCCCCAGCATTTT | CASQAGGGQPQHF
few | TRBJ2-3 | TRBV6-1 | TRBD2 | TGTGCCAGCACCCTCCCCAGCGGGAGGAGCACAGATACGCAGTATTTT | CASTLPSGRSTDTQYF
NA | TRBJ1-4 | TRBV6-5 | TRBD1 | TGTGCCAGCAGCCCCTCCTGGACAGGGGGCAGGAGTGAAAAACTGTTTTTT | CASSPSWTGGRSEKLFF
NA | TRBJ1-5 | TRBV27 | TRBD1 | TGTGCCAGCAGTTCGGCCGGGACAGTCAATCAGCCCCAGCATTTT | CASSSAGTVNQPQHF
few | TRBJ2-1 | TRBV10-3 | TRBD1 | TGTGCCATCAGCTGGACAGGGCCCAATGAGCAGTTCTTC | CAISWTGPNEQFF
NA | TRBJ2-1 | TRBV28 | TRBD2 | TGTGCCAGCGGCCCCGGGCCTAGCGGGACGGTCCGCCGGAATGAGCAGTTCTTC | CASGPGPSGTVRRNEQFF
many | TRBJ2-3 | TRBV28 | TRBD2 | TGTGCCAGCAGTCAGCTAGCGGGAGTATCCACAGATACGCAGTATTTT | CASSQLAGVSTDTQYF
many | TRBJ2-1 | TRBV7-3 | NA | TGTGCCAGCAGCTTAGTGGGAAGGGGCAATGAGCAGTTCTTC | CASSLVGRGNEQFF
few | TRBJ1-1 | TRBV5-6 | NA | TGTGCCAGCAGTCCCGACTCCTCCGGAGTAACTGAAGCTTTCTTT | CASSPDSSGVTEAFF
NA | TRBJ1-1 | TRBV5-6 | NA | TGTGCCAGCAGCCCGCCGGACAAGTCGTACACTGAAGCTTTCTTT | CASSPPDKSYTEAFF
many | TRBJ2-2 | TRBV20-1 | NA | TGCAGTGCTAGAGCAGGGCCGAACACCGGGGAGCTGTTTTTT | CSARAGPNTGELFF
NA | TRBJ2-1 | TRBV12-3/TRBV12-4 | NA | TGTGCCAGCAGCCCCTCTTCATTGGGAGACAATGAGCAGTTCTTC | CASSPSSLGDNEQFF
few | TRBJ1-6 | TRBV6-5 | TRBD1 | TGTGCCAGCAGTTACCTGACAGGGATATCACCCCTCCACTTT | CASSYLTGISPLHF
few | TRBJ1-2 | TRBV15 | TRBD1 | TGTGCCACCAGCAGAGCCCGAATCGACAGGGAGGCCAATGGCTACACCTTC | CATSRARIDREANGYTF
many | TRBJ2-3 | TRBV28 | NA | TGTGCCAGCAGTTTTTGGACCGACCCCCCCACAGATACGCAGTATTTT | CASSFWTDPPTDTQYF